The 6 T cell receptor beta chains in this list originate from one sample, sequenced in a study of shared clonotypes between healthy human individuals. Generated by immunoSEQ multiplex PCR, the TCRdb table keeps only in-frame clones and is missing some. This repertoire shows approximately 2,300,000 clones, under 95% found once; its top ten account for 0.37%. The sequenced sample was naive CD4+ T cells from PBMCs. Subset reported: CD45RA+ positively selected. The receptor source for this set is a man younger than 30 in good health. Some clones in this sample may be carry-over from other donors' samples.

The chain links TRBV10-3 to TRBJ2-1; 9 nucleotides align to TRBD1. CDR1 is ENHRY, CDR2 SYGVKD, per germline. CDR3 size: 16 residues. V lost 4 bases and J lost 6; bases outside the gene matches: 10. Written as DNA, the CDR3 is TGTGCCATCAGTGCCCAACCCGGGACAGGGACCAATGAGCAGTTCTTC. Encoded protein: CAISAQPGTGTNEQFF.

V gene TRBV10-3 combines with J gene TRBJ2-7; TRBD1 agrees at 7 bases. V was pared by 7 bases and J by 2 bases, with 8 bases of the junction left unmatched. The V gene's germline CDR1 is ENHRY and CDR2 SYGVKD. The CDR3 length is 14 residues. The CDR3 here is CAITNTGAAYEQYF. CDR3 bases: TGTGCCATCACTAATACAGGGGCAGCCTACGAGCAGTACTTC.

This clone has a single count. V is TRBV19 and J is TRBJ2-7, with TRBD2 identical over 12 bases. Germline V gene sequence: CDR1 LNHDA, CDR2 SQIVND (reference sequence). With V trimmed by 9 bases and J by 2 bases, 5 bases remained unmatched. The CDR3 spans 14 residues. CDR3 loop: CASLAGGPPYEQYF. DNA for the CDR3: TGTGCCAGCCTAGCGGGAGGGCCCCCCTACGAGCAGTACTTC.

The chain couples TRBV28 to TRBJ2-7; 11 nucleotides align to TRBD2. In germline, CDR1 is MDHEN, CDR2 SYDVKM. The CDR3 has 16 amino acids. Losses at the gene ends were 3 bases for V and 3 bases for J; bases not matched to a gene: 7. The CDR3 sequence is CASSFGLAGANYEQYF. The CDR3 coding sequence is TGTGCCAGCAGTTTTGGACTAGCGGGTGCCAACTACGAGCAGTACTTC.

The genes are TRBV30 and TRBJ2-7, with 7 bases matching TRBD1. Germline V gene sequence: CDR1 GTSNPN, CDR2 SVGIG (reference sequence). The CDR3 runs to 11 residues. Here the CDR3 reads CARGQGLEQYF. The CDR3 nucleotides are TGTGCAAGGGGGCAAGGGCTCGAGCAGTACTTC.

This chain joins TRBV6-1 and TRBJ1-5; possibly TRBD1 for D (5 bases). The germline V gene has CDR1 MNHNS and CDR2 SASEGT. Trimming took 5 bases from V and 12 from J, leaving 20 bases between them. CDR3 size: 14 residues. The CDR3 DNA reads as TGTGCCAGCAGTCCGACAGCCTATATGGGATTCCAGCATTTT. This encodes CASSPTAYMGFQHF.